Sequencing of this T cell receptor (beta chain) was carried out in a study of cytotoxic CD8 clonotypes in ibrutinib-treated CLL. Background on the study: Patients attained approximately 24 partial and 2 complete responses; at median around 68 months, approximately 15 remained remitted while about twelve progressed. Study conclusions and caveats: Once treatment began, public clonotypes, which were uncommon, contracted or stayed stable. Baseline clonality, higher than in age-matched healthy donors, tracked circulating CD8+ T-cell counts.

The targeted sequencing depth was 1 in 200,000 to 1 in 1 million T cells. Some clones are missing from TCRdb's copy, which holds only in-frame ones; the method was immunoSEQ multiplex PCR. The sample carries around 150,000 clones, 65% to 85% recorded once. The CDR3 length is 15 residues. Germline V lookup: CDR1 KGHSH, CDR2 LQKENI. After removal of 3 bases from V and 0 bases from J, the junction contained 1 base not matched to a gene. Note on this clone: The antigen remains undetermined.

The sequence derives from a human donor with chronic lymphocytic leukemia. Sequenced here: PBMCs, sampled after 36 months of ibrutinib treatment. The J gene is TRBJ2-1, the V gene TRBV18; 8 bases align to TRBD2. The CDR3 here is CASSPREASYNEQFF. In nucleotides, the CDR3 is TGTGCCAGCTCACCGCGGGAGGCCTCCTACAATGAGCAGTTCTTC.